The 5 T cell receptor beta chains given below trace back to one sample, sequenced in a study of blood T cells in healthy people across ages. The authors ran a second PCR of roughly 6 to 12 cycles using a sample-barcoded 5' primer and a J-beta primer mix. Each CDR3 protein gets one entry after TCRdb re-called the 5' RACE reads with MiXCR. The table records about 1,400,000 distinct CDR3 sequences, 45% to 70% of them present only once. The sequenced material came from blood. All receptors derive from a young man in good health.

The rearrangement joins TRBV5-1 to TRBJ2-3, with 8 bases fitting TRBD2. The germline gives CDR1 SGHRS, CDR2 YFSETQ. The CDR3 has 16 residues. Trimming took 4 bases from V and 5 from J; bases not matched to a gene: 12. CDR3 loop: CASSLPRAGGEDTQYF. The DNA of the CDR3 is TGCGCCAGCAGCCTCCCGAGGGCGGGAGGAGAAGATACGCAGTATTTT.

Only a few counts were recorded for this clonotype. The chain is built from TRBV20-1 and TRBJ2-1; D remains ambiguous. CDR1 and CDR2 from the germline V gene are DFQATT and SNEGSKA (reference sequence). The ends were cut back, 2 bases at V and 6 bases at J, with 8 bases in the middle. The CDR3 is 12 residues long. CDR3 sequence reads: CSARRSGNEQFF. The CDR3 nucleotides are TGCAGTGCTAGACGATCGGGCAATGAGCAGTTCTTC.

The CDR3 spells CASSQVLSQGKETQYF. Here the CDR3 DNA reads TGCGCCAGCAGCCAAGTCTTGAGCCAGGGGAAAGAGACCCAGTACTTC. The rearrangement links TRBV4-1 to TRBJ2-5; perhaps TRBD1 as D (6 bases). Germline V gene lookup returns CDR1 MGHRA and CDR2 YSYEKL. The CDR3 is made up of 16 amino acids. Trimming removed 1 base at V and 3 bases at J, with 15 bases between.

The V call is TRBV28, the J call TRBJ1-4, with D perhaps TRBD1 (6 bases). The CDR3 sequence is 14 residues long. Germline-derived CDR1 and CDR2 are MDHEN and SYDVKM. Between the trimmed V and J ends, which lost 6 bases and 8 bases, there was a span of 16 bases. CDR3 sequence (DNA): TGTGCCAGCAGCCCCCCGTCAGGGGTCGAAAAACTGTTTTTT. Its protein is CASSPPSGVEKLFF.

The rearrangement joins TRBV7-2 to TRBJ2-3; TRBD2 matches 9 bases. This CDR3 region has 16 residues. V shed 1 base, J shed 2 bases, and the junction held 4 bases outside the gene matches. Germline V CDR1 and CDR2: SGHTA, FQGNSA. CDR3 nucleotide sequence: TGTGCCAGCAGCTTAGTATCTAGCGGGACCACAGATACGCAGTATTTT. Translation gives CASSLVSSGTTDTQYF.